What follows are 13 T cell receptor beta chains derived from one specimen sequenced in a study of blood T cell repertoires in COVID-19. This table comes from immunoSEQ multiplex PCR, and its TCRdb copy is limited to in-frame clones, with some not included. The sample shows about 42,000 clones, 85% of them seen only once. The sequenced sample consisted of peripheral blood. Every receptor here comes from a man over 45 with active COVID-19.

The chain combines TRBV6-1 with TRBJ2-5; D remains ambiguous. This CDR3 is built from 15 residues. CDR1 and CDR2 from the germline V gene are MNHNS and SASEGT. Trimming removed 2 bases from V and 4 bases from J, with 14 bases in between. DNA for the CDR3: TGTGCCAGCAGTGAACCCGTAACAGTCTCAGAGACCCAGTACTTC. The encoded protein is CASSEPVTVSETQYF.

This chain uses TRBV5-1 with TRBJ1-2; D uncertain. V was clipped by 4 bases and J by 4 bases, with 14 bases between them. CDR1 is SGHRS, CDR2 YFSETQ, per germline. There are 14 residues in the CDR3. CDR3 sequence reads: CASSPLGGGYGYTF. The CDR3 DNA sequence: TGCGCCAGCAGCCCACTCGGTGGTGGCTATGGCTACACCTTC.

The chain joins TRBV11-2 to TRBJ2-7; 10 bases line up with TRBD2. The CDR3 runs to 16 residues. Germline CDR1 and CDR2: SGHAT and FQNNGV. After removal of 5 bases from V and 0 bases from J, the junction contained 7 bases not matched to a gene. As DNA, the CDR3 is TGTGCCAGCAGCCTTAGGACTAGCGGAAACTCCTACGAGCAGTACTTC. Protein product: CASSLRTSGNSYEQYF.

V is TRBV11-3 and J is TRBJ2-7, with 7 bases matching TRBD2. This CDR3 region has 15 residues. J was trimmed by 1 base and V by 5 bases; bases with no gene match: 8. Looked up from germline, CDR1 is SGHNT and CDR2 is YENEEA. CDR3 loop: CASSLGGGRSYEQYF. The CDR3, as DNA: TGTGCCAGCAGCCTTGGGGGGGGACGGTCCTACGAGCAGTACTTC.

The rearrangement links TRBV7-3 to TRBJ2-3, with D hard to call. V dropped 2 bases and J dropped 4 bases, with 7 bases sitting between them. This CDR3 contains 13 residues. Germline CDR1 SGHTA, CDR2 FQGTGA. The CDR3 sequence: CASSLFEADTQYF. The CDR3 DNA sequence: TGTGCCAGCAGCTTATTTGAGGCAGATACGCAGTATTTT.

The sample holds a few counts of this clone. This chain links TRBV5-5 with TRBJ2-1; unclear D gene. Per the germline V gene, CDR1 is SGHKS and CDR2 is YYEKEE (reference sequence). V lost 0 bases and J 2 bases, leaving 9 bases between the germline ends. The CDR3 is 15 residues long. CDR3 nucleotide sequence: TGTGCCAGCAGCTTGGGGCCAGAAACCTACAATGAGCAGTTCTTC. Residues: CASSLGPETYNEQFF.

This clone was found once. This rearrangement joins TRBV18 to TRBJ2-1; 8 bases are shared with TRBD1. The CDR3 extends over 17 amino acids. Germline assignment: CDR1 KGHSH and CDR2 LQKENI. V dropped 0 bases and J dropped 8; count of bases not matched to a gene: 12. The CDR3 protein is CASSPPLTGGYSDEQFF. The CDR3 DNA follows: TGTGCCAGCTCACCACCTTTAACAGGGGGTTATTCGGATGAGCAGTTCTTC.

This rearrangement joins TRBV6-6 to TRBJ2-7; 9 positions agree with TRBD1. After removal of 7 bases from V and 2 bases from J, the junction contained 3 bases not matched to a gene. CDR1 and CDR2 (germline): MNHNY, SVGAGI (reference sequence). The CDR3 is 13 residues long. The CDR3 is CASMRDRAYEQYF. The CDR3 coding sequence is TGTGCCAGCATGAGGGACAGGGCCTACGAGCAGTACTTC.

This clone appeared a few times. The chain recombines TRBV28 with TRBJ2-5; 8 bases agree with TRBD2. V lost 2 bases to trimming and J lost 0 bases; unmatched junction nucleotides: 14. CDR3 length: 19 residues. Germline V gene sequence: CDR1 MDHEN, CDR2 SYDVKM. This CDR3 is CASSLSPGLGGLYQETQYF. In DNA form, the CDR3 reads TGTGCCAGCAGTTTAAGTCCGGGACTAGGAGGATTGTACCAAGAGACCCAGTACTTC.

This sequence joins TRBV3-1 (or the pseudogene TRBV3-2) and TRBJ2-7, with D possibly matching TRBD1 (5 bases). This CDR3 has 15 residues. CDR1 and CDR2 (germline): LGHDT, YNNKEL (reference sequence). V was pared by 3 bases and J by 0 bases, with 12 bases between. Here the CDR3 DNA reads TGTGCCAGCAGCCACTCAGGGCCGAGCTCCTACGAGCAGTACTTC. Protein sequence: CASSHSGPSSYEQYF.

The V gene is TRBV6-2 or TRBV6-3, the J gene TRBJ2-5, with D unclear. The CDR3 length is 15 residues. Germline loops: CDR1 MNHEY, CDR2 SVGEGT. The V end lost 0 bases, the J end lost 0 bases, and 8 bases lay between the germline ends. In nucleotides, the CDR3 is TGTGCCAGCAGTTACTCGGGCAGGTACCAAGAGACCCAGTACTTC. Translation: CASSYSGRYQETQYF.

As DNA, the CDR3 is TGTGCTAGTGGCGAGCGGGAGAAAGCCCACGAGCAGTACTTC. This sequence encodes CASGEREKAHEQYF. The chain links TRBV12-5 to TRBJ2-7; 8 nucleotides align to TRBD2. The germline V gene has CDR1 LGHNT and CDR2 FRNRAP. This CDR3 region has 14 residues. V lost 6 bases to trimming and J lost 5 bases; unmatched junction nucleotides: 9.

The V gene is TRBV4-3, the J gene TRBJ1-2, with D maybe TRBD1 (5 bases). The V and J ends lost 0 bases and 4 bases respectively, with 9 bases between them. Germline V gene data show CDR1 as LGHNA and CDR2 as YSLEER. The CDR3 extends over 14 amino acids. CDR3 region: CASSQDREGYGYTF. The CDR3 DNA reads as TGCGCCAGCAGCCAAGACAGGGAGGGCTATGGCTACACCTTC.